A single sample is the source of the 27 T cell receptor beta chains below, sequenced in a study of control samples from healthy donors and cancer patients. Assay: immunoSEQ multiplex PCR; the TCRdb copy retains only in-frame clones and omits some. The sample records some 130,000 clones, roughly 92% being singletons. Material for sequencing was blood. These receptors were taken from a man aged 18 to 29 in good health.

This chain joins TRBV18 and TRBJ1-5, with D tentatively TRBD1 (5 bases). V was clipped by 3 bases and J by 0 bases, with 12 bases between them. Germline V gives CDR1 KGHSH, CDR2 LQKENI. CDR3 size: 16 residues. CDR3 sequence reads: CASSPTDTYSNQPQHF. The CDR3 nucleotides read TGTGCCAGCTCACCGACGGACACTTATAGCAATCAGCCCCAGCATTTT.

The rearrangement joins TRBV19 to TRBJ1-2, with 9 bases lining up with TRBD1. Germline CDR1 reads LNHDA; CDR2 reads SQIVND (reference sequence). Trimming removed 3 bases from V and 8 bases from J; junction bases left unmatched: 4. The CDR3 is 13 residues long. The CDR3 spells CASSIGQGNGYTF. The CDR3 DNA reads TGTGCCAGTAGTATTGGACAGGGGAACGGCTACACCTTC.

The rearrangement uses TRBV7-6 and TRBJ2-7; 7 nucleotides match TRBD1. V trimming: 5 bases; J trimming: 1 base; junction bases outside the gene matches: 14. In germline, CDR1 is SGHVS, CDR2 FNYEAQ. CDR3 length equals 17 residues. The CDR3 loop reads CASSPKPTGDLSYEQYF. CDR3 sequence (DNA): TGTGCCAGCAGCCCAAAGCCCACAGGGGATCTGTCCTACGAGCAGTACTTC.

The chain combines TRBV29-1 with TRBJ2-6; D unclear. Looked up from germline, CDR1 is SQVTM and CDR2 is ANQGSEA. Trimming left V 4 bases short and J 2 bases short, with 12 bases between. The CDR3 consists of 15 residues. The DNA for the CDR3 is TGCAGCGTTGTTATCCCCTCCCCTGGGGCCAACGTCCTGACTTTC. It codes for CSVVIPSPGANVLTF.

The V call is TRBV5-1, the J call TRBJ2-7, with 8 bases lining up with TRBD2. Germline CDR1 is SGHRS and CDR2 is YFSETQ. V lost 1 base to trimming and J lost 5 bases; unmatched junction nucleotides: 5. The CDR3 contains 14 residues. CDR3 coding DNA: TGCGCCAGCAGCTTGCCGGGGGGGCTAGACGAGCAGTACTTC. It is translated as CASSLPGGLDEQYF.

V gene TRBV25-1 combines with J gene TRBJ2-5; D uncertain. Trimming pared 7 bases from V and 8 bases from J, leaving 11 bases between. The CDR3 sequence is 11 residues long. Germline CDR1 and CDR2: MGHDK and SYGVNS. CDR3 residues: CASTAGDTQYF. The CDR3 DNA sequence: TGTGCCAGCACGGCCGGAGATACCCAGTACTTC.

This rearrangement joins TRBV11-2 to TRBJ1-2; unclear D gene. The CDR3 is made up of 14 amino acids. CDR1 is SGHAT, CDR2 FQNNGV, per germline. The ends were cut back, 4 bases at V and 4 bases at J, with 13 bases in the middle. The CDR3 DNA sequence: TGTGCCAGCAGCTACGCTCAGGTCGGCTATGGCTACACCTTC. Protein sequence: CASSYAQVGYGYTF.

CDR3 amino acids: CASSAGAPYGGRINNYGYTF. In nucleotides, the CDR3 is TGTGCCAGCAGCGCTGGGGCCCCCTACGGCGGGCGCATAAATAACTATGGCTACACCTTC. The chain is built from TRBV9 and TRBJ1-2, with D tentatively TRBD1 (5 bases). Germline CDR1 SGDLS, CDR2 YYNGEE. The CDR3 loop spans 20 amino acids. Trimming left V 3 bases short and J 1 base short, with 28 bases between.

The gene calls are TRBV2 and TRBJ2-5; maybe TRBD2 (7 bases). The CDR3 contains 18 residues. Germline V gene sequence: CDR1 SNHLY, CDR2 FYNNEI. V lost 8 bases and J lost 2, with 27 bases in between. The CDR3 region has the DNA TGTGCCAGCTGTTGGGGGGGGATTAAGACAGGAATTCAAGAGACCCAGTACTTC. It translates to CASCWGGIKTGIQETQYF.

The gene calls are TRBV15 and TRBJ1-6, with D possibly TRBD1 on 5 matching bases. Germline V lookup: CDR1 LNHNV, CDR2 YYDKDF (reference sequence). The CDR3 spans 14 residues. V was clipped by 3 bases and J by 9 bases, with 12 bases between them. CDR3 region: CATSRGVGASPLHF. CDR3 DNA sequence: TGTGCCACCAGCAGGGGCGTAGGGGCTTCACCCCTCCACTTT.

The chain is built from TRBV3-1 (or the pseudogene TRBV3-2) and TRBJ2-3; no definite D call. CDR1 and CDR2 from the germline V gene are LGHDT and YNNKEL (reference sequence). This CDR3 has 11 residues. V lost 4 bases to trimming and J lost 5 bases, with 4 bases between them. Here the CDR3 reads CASSLQDTQYF. Here the CDR3 DNA reads TGTGCCAGCAGCCTACAAGATACGCAGTATTTT.

The chain is built from TRBV7-9 and TRBJ1-1; a weak D match, TRBD1 (5 bases). Germline V gene lookup returns CDR1 SEHNR and CDR2 FQNEAQ (reference sequence). This CDR3 is 11 amino acids long. With 1 base removed from V and 11 bases from J, the gap between germline ends came to 8 bases. The CDR3 spells CASSLEEGAFF. In DNA form, the CDR3 reads TGTGCCAGCAGCTTAGAGGAGGGGGCTTTCTTT.

The CDR3, as DNA: TGTGCCAGCAGCCACCCCCCCAGGAGTGGAAACACCATATATTTT. Residues: CASSHPPRSGNTIYF. The rearrangement uses TRBV9 and TRBJ1-3; no reliable D call. V shed 4 bases and J shed 3 bases, with 14 bases lying between them. The CDR3 extends over 15 amino acids. The germline CDR1 and CDR2 sequences are SGDLS and YYNGEE.

The chain recombines TRBV19 with TRBJ2-7; TRBD2 is a possible D gene (6 bases). The CDR3 runs 15 residues. Germline-derived CDR1 and CDR2 are LNHDA and SQIVND (reference sequence). With 3 bases removed from V and 3 bases from J, the gap between germline ends came to 15 bases. The CDR3 DNA follows: TGTGCCAGTAGTATGAATGATGCGGGATTCTACGAGCAGTACTTC. It specifies CASSMNDAGFYEQYF.

The chain combines TRBV11-3 with TRBJ2-1; D remains ambiguous. The CDR3 loop spans 12 amino acids. Trimming took off 3 bases at V and 8 bases at J, with 8 bases between the two ends. Per the germline V gene, CDR1 is SGHNT and CDR2 is YENEEA. This chain's CDR3 is CASSFGRDEQFF. As DNA, the CDR3 is TGTGCCAGCAGCTTTGGTCGGGATGAGCAGTTCTTC.

The chain uses TRBV11-2 and TRBJ2-3, with 8 bases lining up with TRBD2. The CDR3 is 16 amino acids. Trimming removed 5 bases from V and 0 bases from J; junction bases left unmatched: 7. CDR1 is SGHAT, CDR2 FQNNGV, per germline. CDR3 DNA: TGTGCCAGCAGCCGCCGGTTAGCGGGGAGCACAGATACGCAGTATTTT. This translates into CASSRRLAGSTDTQYF. Drawing the rest from reference TRBV11-2 and TRBJ2-3, the complete variable domain is EAGVAQSPRYKIIEKRQSVAFWCNPISGHATLYWYQQILGQGPKLLIQFQNNGVVDDSQLPKDRFSAERLKGVDSTLKIQPAKLEDSAVYLCASSRRLAGSTDTQYFGPGTRLTVL.

V gene TRBV27 combines with J gene TRBJ1-6, with 8 bases matching TRBD1. Trimming took 0 bases from V and 0 from J; bases not matched to a gene: 13. The CDR3 runs to 21 residues. Germline V gives CDR1 MNHEY, CDR2 SMNVEV (reference sequence). This chain's CDR3 is CASSLSGGTGGFSSYNSPLHF. DNA for the CDR3: TGTGCCAGCAGTTTATCGGGTGGGACAGGAGGCTTTAGCTCCTATAATTCACCCCTCCACTTT.

In this sample, this clone turned up a few times. J is TRBJ2-3 and V is TRBV10-2; 7 nucleotides line up with TRBD1. This CDR3 has 12 amino acids. J gave up 4 bases and V 7 bases, and 2 bases lay outside the gene matches. Germline V CDR1 and CDR2: WSHSY, SAAADI. The CDR3 here is CASTGGADTQYF. Written as DNA, the CDR3 is TGCGCCAGCACAGGGGGTGCAGATACGCAGTATTTT.

This chain connects TRBV6-6 to TRBJ1-1; 8 bases map to TRBD1. The CDR3 is made up of 14 amino acids. In germline, CDR1 is MNHNY, CDR2 SVGAGI (reference sequence). J lost 4 bases, V lost 6 bases, and 7 bases had no gene match. The DNA for the CDR3 is TGTGCCAGCAGGAGGACCGGGACAGGCACTGAAGCTTTCTTT. Residues: CASRRTGTGTEAFF.

The rearrangement uses TRBV5-4 and TRBJ1-2; D possibly corresponds to TRBD1 (5 bases). V was trimmed by 5 bases and J by 2 bases, leaving 10 bases between them. Germline values: CDR1 SGHNT, CDR2 YYREEE (reference sequence). This CDR3 is built from 13 residues. The DNA of the CDR3 is TGTGCCAGCAGGGATGGGGGAAACTATGGCTACACCTTC. Protein product: CASRDGGNYGYTF.

The V and J genes are TRBV6-5 and TRBJ1-1, with 7 bases identical to TRBD1. The CDR3 has 13 amino acids. CDR1 is MNHEY, CDR2 SVGAGI, per germline. V dropped 7 bases and J dropped 0; count of bases not matched to a gene: 2. CDR3 residues: CASKGQMNTEAFF. In nucleotides, the CDR3 is TGTGCCAGCAAGGGACAGATGAACACTGAAGCTTTCTTT.

The gene calls are TRBV9 and TRBJ1-6; D not certain. Germline V gene lookup returns CDR1 SGDLS and CDR2 YYNGEE. The CDR3 runs to 15 residues. The V gene lost 0 bases and the J gene lost 7 bases, with 11 bases spanning the gap. The CDR3 protein is CASSVDIGVNSPLHF. The CDR3 coding sequence is TGTGCCAGCAGCGTAGATATCGGCGTCAATTCACCCCTCCACTTT.

A few counts support this clone. The V call is TRBV18, the J call TRBJ1-2; D is unresolved. Germline V gene lookup returns CDR1 KGHSH and CDR2 LQKENI. The CDR3 is made up of 15 amino acids. V lost 1 base and J 3 bases, leaving 12 bases between the germline ends. In DNA, the CDR3 is TGTGCCAGCTCACCACGGGCAGACTCTCACTATGGCTACACCTTC. This gives the protein CASSPRADSHYGYTF.

This chain joins TRBV6-2 or TRBV6-3 and TRBJ1-5; D is ambiguous. Trimming took off 0 bases at V and 3 bases at J, with 9 bases between the two ends. The CDR3 sequence is 15 residues long. Germline CDR1 reads MNHEY; CDR2 reads SVGEGT. The CDR3 DNA is TGTGCCAGCAGTTACTCGCCTGGGGTCAATCAGCCCCAGCATTTT. Translation gives CASSYSPGVNQPQHF.

The chain employs TRBV18 and TRBJ2-3; 8 nucleotides agree with TRBD2. The CDR3 extends over 15 amino acids. Germline CDR1 KGHSH, CDR2 LQKENI. J was trimmed by 1 base and V by 3 bases; bases with no gene match: 3. In DNA form, the CDR3 reads TGTGCCAGCTCACCCGCGGGGGGCGGCACAGATACGCAGTATTTT. Translation gives CASSPAGGGTDTQYF.

The chain carries TRBV19 and TRBJ2-2; D not resolved. Looked up from germline, CDR1 is LNHDA and CDR2 is SQIVND (reference sequence). The CDR3 has 16 residues. V was trimmed by 3 bases and J by 0 bases, leaving 11 bases between them. CDR3 sequence: CASSMRDLANTGELFF. The CDR3 nucleotides are TGTGCCAGTAGTATGCGCGATCTGGCGAACACCGGGGAGCTGTTTTTT.

This chain links TRBV5-1 with TRBJ2-3, with D hard to call. The ends were cut back, 3 bases at V and 7 bases at J, with 9 bases in the middle. This CDR3 has 12 residues. Germline CDR1 and CDR2: SGHRS and YFSETQ. For the CDR3, the DNA is TGCGCCAGCAGCTCCAACGCGAATACGCAGTATTTT. It encodes CASSSNANTQYF.